This T cell receptor (beta chain) was captured in a study of cytomegalovirus exposure and HLA in healthy donors. Study-level findings and limits: Through in vitro validation, three CMV-associated chains were shown to be specific for CMV antigens. When analyzed later, the rates of TCR association showed variation by HLA locus, with DRB1 the most and HLA-C the fewest.

Though nominally healthy at sampling, donors likely had unrecorded immune exposures. A word on this clone: Its specificity is unknown.

PCR employed 60 Vbeta and 13 Jbeta primers. Repertoires were generated with immunoSEQ multiplex PCR, while TCRdb's copy carries only in-frame clones and drops some. The data show around 190,000 clones, 80% seen once. Sequencing was done on a sample of PBMCs. The clonotype was recovered from a woman in her thirties or forties in good health and CMV-seronegative.

CDR3 amino acids: CASSHPGALGRDEQYV. The CDR3, as DNA: TGCGCCAGCAGTCACCCAGGGGCCCTTGGGAGAGACGAGCAGTACGTC. The gene calls are TRBV23-1 and TRBJ2-7; TRBD1 is a possible D gene (6 bases). TRBV23-1 is an open reading frame, and its role is uncertain. V dropped 3 bases and J dropped 5 bases, with 20 bases sitting between them. The CDR3 is made up of 16 amino acids.